The clone carrying this TCR beta chain was counted a few times. Its target is unknown. Stated time point: sample taken at primary tumor resection. These data are taken from a study of spatial heterogeneity in lung cancer. Trimming took 1 base from V and 1 from J; bases not matched to a gene: 9. The CDR3 sequence is 18 residues long. Germline V gene data show CDR1 as MNHNY and CDR2 as SVGAGI (reference sequence). Study-level points and caveats: Higher tumor mutation counts went along with higher counts of expanded intratumoral alpha and beta TCRs.

TCRdb reprocessed the 5' RACE reads with MiXCR, giving one entry per CDR3 protein. The sample holds 11,000 or so distinct CDR3 sequences, about 14% seen once. The input for sequencing was lung tumor tissue, taken at surgery. The gene calls are TRBV6-6 and TRBJ2-5; 10 bases line up with TRBD2. This clonotype was obtained from a male donor with early-stage non-small cell lung cancer. Here the CDR3 reads CASSYWGLANNLQETQYF. For the CDR3, the DNA is TGTGCCAGCAGTTACTGGGGACTAGCGAACAACCTCCAAGAGACCCAGTACTTC.